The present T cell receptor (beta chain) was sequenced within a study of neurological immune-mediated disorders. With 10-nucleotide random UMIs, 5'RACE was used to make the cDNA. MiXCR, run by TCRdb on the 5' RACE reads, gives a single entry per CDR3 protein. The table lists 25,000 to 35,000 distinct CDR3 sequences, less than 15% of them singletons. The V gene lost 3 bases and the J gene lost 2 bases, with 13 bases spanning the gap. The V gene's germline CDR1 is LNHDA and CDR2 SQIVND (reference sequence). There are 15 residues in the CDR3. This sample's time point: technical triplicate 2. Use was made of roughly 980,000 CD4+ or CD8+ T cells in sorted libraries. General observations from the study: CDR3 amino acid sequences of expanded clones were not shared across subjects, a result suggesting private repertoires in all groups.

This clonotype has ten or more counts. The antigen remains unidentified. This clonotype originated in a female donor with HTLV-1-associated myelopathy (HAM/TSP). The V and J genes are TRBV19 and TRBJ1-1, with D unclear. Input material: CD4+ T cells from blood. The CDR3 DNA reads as TGTGCCAGTAGTATCGTGCAGGCTGGAAACACTGAAGCTTTCTTT. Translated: CASSIVQAGNTEAFF.